Listed below are T cell receptor beta chains from one sample, sequenced in a study of blood T cell repertoires in COVID-19. The table came from immunoSEQ multiplex PCR; TCRdb's copy has only in-frame clones and leaves some out. The data contain approximately 110,000 clones, over 65% of them singletons. Sequences were obtained from peripheral blood. The origin of the receptors is a human donor with acute or convalescent COVID-19. The donor label of this sample is uncertain. Both conserved end residues are part of each CDR3. Each record gives: J gene, V gene, D gene, CDR3 protein. D genes are given only for firm matches.

j_gene: TRBJ1-5; v_gene: TRBV30; d_gene: .; CDR3aa: CAWSQDTTIGNQPQHF
j_gene: TRBJ1-1; v_gene: TRBV6-6; d_gene: .; CDR3aa: CASSPRQTEAFF
j_gene: TRBJ2-1; v_gene: TRBV9; d_gene: .; CDR3aa: CASSVPNNEQFF
j_gene: TRBJ1-3; v_gene: TRBV18; d_gene: TRBD1; CDR3aa: CASSRDRESSGNTIYF
j_gene: TRBJ2-2; v_gene: TRBV2; d_gene: TRBD1; CDR3aa: CASRGQGTGELFF
j_gene: TRBJ1-5; v_gene: TRBV6-5; d_gene: .; CDR3aa: CASSYERSDQPQHF
j_gene: TRBJ2-2; v_gene: TRBV28; d_gene: TRBD1; CDR3aa: CASSPHRGAGELFF
j_gene: TRBJ1-1; v_gene: TRBV7-8; d_gene: .; CDR3aa: CASTRGRVNTEAFF
j_gene: TRBJ2-2; v_gene: TRBV3-1/TRBV3-2; d_gene: TRBD1; CDR3aa: CASSPTGRATGELFF
j_gene: TRBJ2-7; v_gene: TRBV30; d_gene: TRBD1; CDR3aa: CAWSPRDRGFSYEQYF
j_gene: TRBJ2-7; v_gene: TRBV6-5; d_gene: .; CDR3aa: CASSLTSSYEQYF
j_gene: TRBJ1-2; v_gene: TRBV15; d_gene: TRBD1; CDR3aa: CATSRDKGAGGYTF
j_gene: TRBJ1-5; v_gene: TRBV6-2/TRBV6-3; d_gene: .; CDR3aa: CASSYVQGNQPQHF
j_gene: TRBJ2-5; v_gene: TRBV4-2; d_gene: .; CDR3aa: CASSLSTEETQYF
j_gene: TRBJ2-3; v_gene: TRBV5-1; d_gene: .; CDR3aa: CASSSPKGPTDTQYF
j_gene: TRBJ2-5; v_gene: TRBV5-1; d_gene: .; CDR3aa: CASSLGLQETQYF
j_gene: TRBJ1-1; v_gene: TRBV6-6; d_gene: TRBD1; CDR3aa: CASSSDREGVNTEAFF
j_gene: TRBJ2-1; v_gene: TRBV7-9; d_gene: TRBD1; CDR3aa: CASSEDRGSYNEQFF
j_gene: TRBJ2-5; v_gene: TRBV5-1; d_gene: .; CDR3aa: CASSPQGGQETQYF
j_gene: TRBJ1-1; v_gene: TRBV30; d_gene: TRBD1; CDR3aa: CAWSVLGQGRTEAFF
j_gene: TRBJ1-1; v_gene: TRBV7-9; d_gene: .; CDR3aa: CASSLEPGTEAFF
j_gene: TRBJ2-2; v_gene: TRBV5-1; d_gene: TRBD2; CDR3aa: CASSPVQSGGARGELFF
j_gene: TRBJ2-7; v_gene: TRBV14; d_gene: .; CDR3aa: CASSQDRTKNREQYF
j_gene: TRBJ2-3; v_gene: TRBV30; d_gene: TRBD1; CDR3aa: CAWSVGQGGRTDTQYF
j_gene: TRBJ2-7; v_gene: TRBV4-2; d_gene: .; CDR3aa: CASSKTFGTYDEQYF
j_gene: TRBJ1-2; v_gene: TRBV2; d_gene: .; CDR3aa: CASSLQVRDGYTF
j_gene: TRBJ2-3; v_gene: TRBV7-9; d_gene: TRBD2; CDR3aa: CASSLTSEADTQYF
j_gene: TRBJ1-2; v_gene: TRBV24-1; d_gene: .; CDR3aa: CATGGGSYGYTF
j_gene: TRBJ2-3; v_gene: TRBV5-1; d_gene: TRBD1; CDR3aa: CASSPGTGFNSEDTQYF
j_gene: TRBJ2-1; v_gene: TRBV7-9; d_gene: .; CDR3aa: CASSNRDLGQFF
j_gene: TRBJ2-5; v_gene: TRBV11-3; d_gene: TRBD2; CDR3aa: CASSKGLAGTKETQYF
j_gene: TRBJ1-5; v_gene: TRBV15; d_gene: TRBD1; CDR3aa: CATSRPDRVNQPQHF
j_gene: TRBJ1-3; v_gene: TRBV5-1; d_gene: .; CDR3aa: CASSLTAGSGNTIYF
j_gene: TRBJ2-3; v_gene: TRBV20-1; d_gene: .; CDR3aa: CSASSGVSTDTQYF
j_gene: TRBJ1-1; v_gene: TRBV18; d_gene: .; CDR3aa: CASSLAGGGINTEAFF
j_gene: TRBJ1-2; v_gene: TRBV28; d_gene: .; CDR3aa: CASSLGGLGYTF
j_gene: TRBJ2-1; v_gene: TRBV13; d_gene: TRBD1; CDR3aa: CASSPPGTGDYNEQFF
j_gene: TRBJ2-1; v_gene: TRBV18; d_gene: .; CDR3aa: CASSPAAYNEQFF
j_gene: TRBJ2-7; v_gene: TRBV24-1; d_gene: .; CDR3aa: CATSDPGRTYEQYF
j_gene: TRBJ1-1; v_gene: TRBV29-1; d_gene: .; CDR3aa: CSVIHSTEAFF
j_gene: TRBJ1-5; v_gene: TRBV6-2/TRBV6-3; d_gene: .; CDR3aa: CASSHTGNGNQPQHF
j_gene: TRBJ1-6; v_gene: TRBV5-5; d_gene: .; CDR3aa: CASSLGGGSPLHF
j_gene: TRBJ1-2; v_gene: TRBV14; d_gene: .; CDR3aa: CASSQSRGYGYTF
j_gene: TRBJ1-2; v_gene: TRBV7-8; d_gene: .; CDR3aa: CASSPLTGNGYTF
j_gene: TRBJ2-1; v_gene: TRBV11-2; d_gene: .; CDR3aa: CASSLTTQGGAAQFF
j_gene: TRBJ2-7; v_gene: TRBV7-9; d_gene: TRBD2; CDR3aa: CASSEGLAGYEQYF
j_gene: TRBJ2-3; v_gene: TRBV19; d_gene: .; CDR3aa: CASSIVGTDTQYF
j_gene: TRBJ2-2; v_gene: TRBV6-5; d_gene: .; CDR3aa: CASSPRGVNTGELFF
j_gene: TRBJ2-1; v_gene: TRBV18; d_gene: TRBD2; CDR3aa: CASSPLQGAGGRNEQFF
j_gene: TRBJ2-6; v_gene: TRBV27; d_gene: .; CDR3aa: CASSGTMAGANVLTF
j_gene: TRBJ2-5; v_gene: TRBV2; d_gene: TRBD1; CDR3aa: CASSDRGETQYF
j_gene: TRBJ1-1; v_gene: TRBV11-2; d_gene: TRBD1; CDR3aa: CASSPRQGLNTEAFF
j_gene: TRBJ2-3; v_gene: TRBV19; d_gene: TRBD1; CDR3aa: CASRTGGKDTQYF
j_gene: TRBJ2-7; v_gene: TRBV5-1; d_gene: .; CDR3aa: CASSLVPQGSNYEQYF